The rows below give T cell receptor beta chains drawn from one sample of a study of regulatory T cells in long-lasting Graves disease. From the multiplex PCR reads, TCRdb called clonotypes with MiXCR, one entry per CDR3 protein. The data hold about 310,000 distinct CDR3 sequences, with 22% observed a single time. The material was peripheral blood mononuclear cells (PBMCs), obtained when the disease was refractory, from a patient treated with antithyroid drugs. The source of these receptors is a female donor with Graves disease. The CDR3 runs from the conserved cysteine through the conserved F or W. Fields, in order: J gene, clone size, D gene, V gene, CDR3 DNA, CDR3 protein. D genes are given only for firm matches. The listing skips clone size in some rows; elsewhere it reads once, few, many or a size class.

TRBJ2-3,few,.,TRBV7-2,TGTGCCAGCAGCTTAACGCGGTCTGGAGATACGCAGTATTTT,CASSLTRSGDTQYF
TRBJ1-3,.,.,TRBV7-2,TGTGCCAGCAGCGCCCGCGGGCTAAGTGACTCTGGAAACACCATATATTTT,CASSARGLSDSGNTIYF
TRBJ1-4,.,TRBD1,TRBV24-1,TGTGCCACCAGTGATTCCCACAGGGGGCATGAAAAACTGTTTTTT,CATSDSHRGHEKLFF
TRBJ1-1,.,.,TRBV19,TGTGCCAGTAGTATGGGGACCGCAGGGTCCACTGAAGCTTTCTTT,CASSMGTAGSTEAFF
TRBJ2-7,.,.,TRBV4-2,TGTGCCAGCAGCCCATTCGGACAGTCGAGCTCCTACGAGCAGTACTTC,CASSPFGQSSSYEQYF
TRBJ1-5,.,.,TRBV19,TGTGCCAGTAGTATGGATACAGGGTTCGATCAGCCCCAGCATTTT,CASSMDTGFDQPQHF
TRBJ2-1,.,.,TRBV12-3/TRBV12-4,TGTGCCAGCAGTTTGTTGTTGTCGGGATTTGACAATGAGCAGTTCTTC,CASSLLLSGFDNEQFF
TRBJ2-7,.,.,TRBV6-1,TGTGCCAGCAGTGGTCATTGTGAGGGGAAGAACGAGCAGTACTTC,CASSGHCEGKNEQYF
TRBJ2-7,many,.,TRBV11-1,TGTGCCAGCAGCTATAACGACGAGCAGTACTTC,CASSYNDEQYF
TRBJ1-1,many,TRBD1,TRBV7-9,TGTGCCAGCAGCTGGGACAGGGGCCCGAACACTGAAGCTTTCTTT,CASSWDRGPNTEAFF
TRBJ2-1,many,TRBD2,TRBV12-3/TRBV12-4,TGTGCCAGCAGTCACACGACTAGCAGCCATGAGCAGTTCTTC,CASSHTTSSHEQFF
TRBJ2-5,.,TRBD2,TRBV19,TGTGCCAGTAGTATGTTCGGGGGGAATGTGGAGACCCAGTACTTC,CASSMFGGNVETQYF
TRBJ1-2,.,.,TRBV29-1,TGCAGCGTTGACAGTGATATGGAGGGCTACACCTTC,CSVDSDMEGYTF
TRBJ2-5,many,.,TRBV11-2,TGTGCCAGCAAGTGGACAGACCAAGAGACCCAGTACTTC,CASKWTDQETQYF
TRBJ2-6,.,TRBD2,TRBV12-3/TRBV12-4,TGTGCCAGCACTCCCCGAGGTAGCGGGAGTACCGGGGCCAACGTCCTGACTTTC,CASTPRGSGSTGANVLTF
TRBJ1-3,once,.,TRBV6-1,TGTGCCAGCAGTGAGGCCGGAAACACCATATATTTT,CASSEAGNTIYF
TRBJ1-5,many,.,TRBV20-1,TGCAGTGCCGAGGGGGGAGGCAATCAGCCCCAGCATTTT,CSAEGGGNQPQHF
TRBJ2-1,.,.,TRBV28,TGTGCCAGCAGGAATCGAGGAGACAATGAGCAGTTCTTC,CASRNRGDNEQFF
TRBJ2-1,.,.,TRBV5-1,TGCGCCAGCAGCACTGGGGGGAGCTCCTACAATGAGCAGTTCTTC,CASSTGGSSYNEQFF
TRBJ2-7,few,.,TRBV30,TGTGCCTGGAGCGCCCCTTGGGGGGAAAGGCTCCACGAGCAGTACTTC,CAWSAPWGERLHEQYF
TRBJ2-2,few,TRBD1,TRBV7-6,TGTGCCAGCAGCCTGTTGACAGGGTCGGGGGAGCTGTTTTTT,CASSLLTGSGELFF
TRBJ1-1,many,TRBD1,TRBV2,TGTGCCAGCACCCCTGACAGGGGGTACACTGAAGCTTTCTTT,CASTPDRGYTEAFF
TRBJ2-7,many,.,TRBV28,TGTGCCAGCATTGACGGACTCACTATGGGTGAGCAGTACTTC,CASIDGLTMGEQYF
TRBJ2-7,many,.,TRBV11-2,TGTGCCAGCTTACCGCCGGGACCAGAAACCTACGAGCAGTACTTC,CASLPPGPETYEQYF
TRBJ1-1,many,TRBD1,TRBV2,TGTGCCAGCAACCGGCAGGGGGCTATGGCTTTCTTT,CASNRQGAMAFF
TRBJ2-7,few,TRBD1,TRBV7-8,TGTGCCAGCAGCCCGGATGGCCCGGGACAGGGGGTCGAGCAGTACTTC,CASSPDGPGQGVEQYF
TRBJ2-7,few,TRBD2,TRBV7-2,TGTGCCAGCAGCACAGCGGGAGGACCCGCCTACGAGCAGTACTTC,CASSTAGGPAYEQYF
TRBJ2-6,many,.,TRBV19,TGTGCCAGTAGATCCAGGGGGGGAAGCTCTGGGGCCAACGTCCTGACTTTC,CASRSRGGSSGANVLTF
TRBJ1-1,.,.,TRBV27,TGTGCCAGCAGTTTAGGGGGGGGGCAGAACACTGAAGCTTTCTTT,CASSLGGGQNTEAFF
TRBJ1-5,many,.,TRBV15,TGTGCCACCAGCAGAGAAAATCAGCCCCAGCATTTT,CATSRENQPQHF
TRBJ2-1,.,.,TRBV28,TGTGCCAGCATGAGCCAGGGACTGGGTGGTGAGCAGTTCTTC,CASMSQGLGGEQFF
TRBJ2-1,many,.,TRBV28,TGTGCCAGCAGTGGGGCTCAGGCGGGAAGTTCCTATGAGCAGTTCTTC,CASSGAQAGSSYEQFF
TRBJ1-1,.,.,TRBV6-2/TRBV6-3,TGTGCCAGCAGTTACCCACCCATGGGGGGGGCACGCCCTTTCGAAGCTTTCTTT,CASSYPPMGGARPFEAFF
TRBJ1-5,many,TRBD1,TRBV10-3,TGTGCCATCAGTGAAAACAGGGGAGGCAATCAGCCCCAGCATTTT,CAISENRGGNQPQHF
TRBJ2-2,few,TRBD1,TRBV24-1,TGTGCCACCAGTGATTTGAGTGGGACAGGGGAAAACACCGGGGAGCTGTTTTTT,CATSDLSGTGENTGELFF
TRBJ1-2,.,.,TRBV7-3,TGTGCCAGCAGCTTAGATCCAGAGAACTATGGCTACACCTTC,CASSLDPENYGYTF
TRBJ1-5,many,.,TRBV12-3/TRBV12-4,TGTGCCAGCAGTTTCTCCGCCAATCAGCCCCAGCATTTT,CASSFSANQPQHF
TRBJ1-2,many,.,TRBV30,TGTGCCTGGAGTGGCAGGTATTCAAACTATGGCTACACCTTC,CAWSGRYSNYGYTF
TRBJ1-5,few,.,TRBV18,TGTGCCAGCTCACCACTACAGGGAAGGAATCAGCCCCAGCATTTT,CASSPLQGRNQPQHF
TRBJ1-2,once,.,TRBV4-3,TGCGCCAGCAGTCCAGAGTTGGGGGCGGGTGGCTACACCTTC,CASSPELGAGGYTF
TRBJ2-5,many,.,TRBV20-1,TGCAGTGCTAGAGACCAGTCAGAGACCCAGTACTTC,CSARDQSETQYF